This T cell receptor (beta chain) was captured in a study of beta chain features in type 1 diabetes. Study-wide results and caveats: Across all four CD4+ subsets, people with type 1 diabetes showed modestly shorter TCRB CDR3s.

The CDR3 consists of 14 residues. CDR1 SQVTM and CDR2 ANQGSEA come from the germline V gene. The trim removed 5 bases at V and 4 bases at J, leaving 10 bases unmatched. Since all of the isolated RNA was reverse transcribed, expressed TCRB transcripts were what got sequenced. The repertoire was sequenced with immunoSEQ multiplex PCR; TCRdb's copy has only in-frame clones and lacks some. The table lists under 250,000 clones, 27% of them singletons. This clone was seen a few times. The antigen is not known. The sequenced material came from central memory CD4+ T cells from blood. The chain recombines TRBV29-1 with TRBJ1-1; the match to TRBD1 covers 7 bases. This clonotype originated in a man aged 25-45 years in good health. In nucleotides, the CDR3 is TGCAGCGTTATCGGACAGGCGGAGATCACTGAAGCTTTCTTT. Translation: CSVIGQAEITEAFF.